The 31 T cell receptor beta chains below were found in one sample sequenced in a study of regulatory T cells in long-lasting Graves disease. HTBI primers from iRepertoire and Arm-PCR of CDR3 regions yielded the TCR beta libraries. TCRdb redid the calling of the multiplex PCR reads with MiXCR, one entry per CDR3 protein. Of roughly 450,000 distinct CDR3 sequences detected, around 21% appear once; the ten largest clones hold approximately 7.8%. Described time point: persistent/refractory GD, antithyroid drugs over 5 years with positive TRAb. Generation of the TCR library employed RNA extracted from PBMCs. The material was peripheral blood mononuclear cells (PBMCs), obtained when the disease was refractory, from a patient treated with antithyroid drugs. These receptors were collected from a female donor with Graves disease.

With regard to this clonotype: Its ends do not fully match the called genes, so a read error is possible. The CDR3 loop reads CASSFGQGGDTQYF. Here the CDR3 DNA reads TGTGCTAGCAGCTTTGGACAGGGTGGAGATACGCAGTATTTT. The chain combines TRBV7-7 with TRBJ2-3; 8 nucleotides line up with TRBD1. Germline V CDR1 and CDR2: SSHAT, FNYEAQ (reference sequence). The CDR3 length is 14 residues.

The V and J genes are TRBV5-1 and TRBJ1-3, with D possibly being TRBD1 (5 bases). The CDR3 has 15 residues. CDR1 and CDR2 (germline): SGHRS, YFSETQ. The ends were cut back, 0 bases at V and 2 bases at J, with 9 bases in the middle. The chain's CDR3 is CASSLAVGPGNTIYF. CDR3 coding DNA: TGCGCCAGCAGCTTGGCCGTGGGGCCTGGAAACACCATATATTTT.

This clonotype is a singleton in its sample. A read error is likely, as this CDR3 ends without the conserved phenylalanine or tryptophan. The rearrangement uses TRBV2 and TRBJ2-2; D remains ambiguous. The V end lost 9 bases, the J end lost 0 bases, and 11 bases lay between the germline ends. Germline CDR1 and CDR2: SNHLY and FYNNEI. This CDR3 has 14 residues. DNA for the CDR3: TGTGCCAGGCACAGAGTTCCGAACACCGGGGAGCTGTTTGTT. Its protein is CARHRVPNTGELFV.

In its sample, this clonotype was seen many times. The CDR3 DNA reads TGTGCCAGCAGCTTAACGGCGTGGTCGGGAGTCGGGGAGACCCAGTACTTC. Residues: CASSLTAWSGVGETQYF. The chain is built from TRBV11-2 and TRBJ2-5, with D possibly matching TRBD2 (6 bases). Trimming shortened V by 2 bases and J by 5 bases, and 21 bases separated the two germline ends. This CDR3 spans 17 amino acids. Germline V lookup: CDR1 SGHAT, CDR2 FQNNGV. The full variable domain, completed using reference TRBV11-2 and TRBJ2-5, is EAGVAQSPRYKIIEKRQSVAFWCNPISGHATLYWYQQILGQGPKLLIQFQNNGVVDDSQLPKDRFSAERLKGVDSTLKIQPAKLEDSAVYLCASSLTAWSGVGETQYFGPGTRLLVL.

This sequence joins TRBV5-1 and TRBJ1-5; D gene uncertain. The V and J ends lost 1 base and 7 bases respectively, with 9 bases between them. Germline V gene lookup returns CDR1 SGHRS and CDR2 YFSETQ. This CDR3 spans 13 amino acids. CDR3: CASSLFVGQPQHF. CDR3 sequence (DNA): TGCGCCAGCAGCTTGTTCGTTGGGCAGCCCCAGCATTTT.

This clonotype was seen many times. This chain uses TRBV7-6 with TRBJ2-7, with 7 bases fitting TRBD1. Trimming took 1 base from V and 3 from J; bases not matched to a gene: 9. The germline V gene has CDR1 SGHVS and CDR2 FNYEAQ. CDR3 size: 16 residues. The CDR3 loop is CASSLGQGEGFYEQYF. The CDR3 DNA sequence: TGTGCCAGCAGCTTAGGACAGGGAGAAGGATTCTACGAGCAGTACTTC.

CDR3 protein: CASRTSLGLDTQYF. The DNA for the CDR3 is TGTGCCAGCCGGACGAGTTTAGGATTAGATACGCAGTATTTT. The rearrangement links TRBV6-1 to TRBJ2-3; D not resolved. This CDR3 has 14 residues. Germline CDR1 reads MNHNS; CDR2 reads SASEGT. V was pared by 8 bases and J by 5 bases, with 17 bases between.

This clonotype was seen a few times. This chain links TRBV20-1 with TRBJ2-7, with 8 bases lining up with TRBD1. Germline CDR1 is DFQATT and CDR2 is SNEGSKA (reference sequence). V lost 6 bases to trimming and J lost 3 bases; unmatched junction nucleotides: 10. The CDR3 has 14 residues. The CDR3 spells CSAIGDRNNYEQYF. The CDR3 region has the DNA TGCAGTGCGATAGGGGACAGGAATAACTACGAGCAGTACTTC.

The V and J genes are TRBV7-9 and TRBJ1-3; D gene ambiguous. Germline values: CDR1 SEHNR, CDR2 FQNEAQ (reference sequence). The CDR3 totals 14 residues. Trimming removed 2 bases from V and 0 bases from J, with 5 bases in between. In DNA, the CDR3 is TGTGCCAGCAGCTTAATACTCTCTGGAAACACCATATATTTT. Its protein product is CASSLILSGNTIYF.

To note about this clonotype: The junction departs from the called germline gene at one end, perhaps through a read error. The rearrangement uses TRBV7-7 and TRBJ2-2; 10 bases fit TRBD1. In germline, CDR1 is SSHAT, CDR2 FNYEAQ (reference sequence). The CDR3 is made up of 16 amino acids. The CDR3 coding sequence is TGTGCTAGCAGACGCGGAGGGACAGGGGATCCCGGGGAGCTGTTTTTT. Amino acid sequence: CASRRGGTGDPGELFF.

This chain uses TRBV20-1 with TRBJ1-2; no clear D. The CDR3 runs to 13 residues. The germline V gene has CDR1 DFQATT and CDR2 SNEGSKA (reference sequence). V was cut by 0 bases and J by 3 bases, with 8 bases left in between. This CDR3 reads CSAREADDYGYTF. CDR3 DNA sequence: TGCAGTGCTAGAGAGGCAGACGACTATGGCTACACCTTC.

This sequence joins TRBV6-2 or TRBV6-3 and TRBJ2-3; the D gene is possibly TRBD2 (6 bases). CDR3 length equals 17 residues. V dropped 0 bases and J dropped 4 bases, with 17 bases sitting between them. CDR1 and CDR2 from the germline V gene are MNHEY and SVGEGT. CDR3 DNA: TGTGCCAGCAGTTACTCGAGGAGACTAGTTACAGCAGATACGCAGTATTTT. Residues: CASSYSRRLVTADTQYF.

Only a few counts were recorded for this clonotype. The chain couples TRBV7-9 to TRBJ1-1; 8 nucleotides match TRBD1. CDR3 length: 14 residues. Germline trimming cut 4 bases from V and 5 bases from J; bases unmatched to any gene: 6. Germline CDR1 SEHNR, CDR2 FQNEAQ (reference sequence). In DNA form, the CDR3 reads TGTGCCAGCAGCTCAAGACAGGGGAGGACTGAAGCTTTCTTT. It encodes CASSSRQGRTEAFF.

This clonotype turned up a few times. V is TRBV5-6 and J is TRBJ2-7, with TRBD2 matching over 13 bases. The CDR3 length is 18 residues. Germline V CDR1 and CDR2: SGHDT, YYEEEE. J lost 4 bases, V lost 4 bases, and 14 bases had no gene match. The CDR3, as DNA: TGTGCCAGCAGCCCCACTACCCAACTAGCGGGAGGGACGTACGAGCAGTACTTC. Protein: CASSPTTQLAGGTYEQYF.

Worth noting for this clonotype: A clone one base away is much larger, so this may be a read error. The chain combines TRBV6-1 with TRBJ1-1; no reliable D call. Germline CDR1 and CDR2: MNHNS and SASEGT. This CDR3 spans 12 amino acids. CDR3 nucleotide sequence: TGTGCCAGCAGGAACACGAACACTGAAGCTTCCTTT. It encodes CASRNTNTEASF.

This clonotype was counted only a few times. This sequence joins TRBV4-2 and TRBJ1-5; no firm D call. Germline V lookup: CDR1 LGHNA, CDR2 YNFKEQ. The CDR3 spans 16 residues. V was cut by 0 bases and J by 0 bases, with 9 bases left in between. CDR3 DNA sequence: TGTGCCAGCAGCCAAGAGGCCGGAATTAGCAATCAGCCCCAGCATTTT. Translated: CASSQEAGISNQPQHF.

This clonotype has at least ten counts. The rearrangement links TRBV12-3 or TRBV12-4 to TRBJ1-3; D uncertain. The CDR3 totals 15 residues. V lost 1 base and J 0 bases, leaving 7 bases between the germline ends. The DNA of the CDR3 is TGTGCCAGCAGTTTAGGACGGAACTCTGGAAACACCATATATTTT. It yields the protein CASSLGRNSGNTIYF.

This clonotype has at least ten counts. The gene calls are TRBV28 and TRBJ2-7; 7 bases map to TRBD1. The CDR3 runs 12 residues. Germline CDR1 and CDR2: MDHEN and SYDVKM. V shed 5 bases and J 4 bases; nucleotides not matched to a gene: 2. The CDR3 coding sequence is TGTGCCAGCAGTACAGGGGCGTACGAGCAGTACTTC. It yields the protein CASSTGAYEQYF.

This clonotype was seen a handful of times. The V call is TRBV19, the J call TRBJ2-5; TRBD2 matches at 8 bases. V lost 8 bases, J lost 9 bases, and 14 bases stayed unmatched. This CDR3 region has 14 residues. Germline V gives CDR1 LNHDA, CDR2 SQIVND (reference sequence). The CDR3 sequence is CASSLSGSGASQYF. The CDR3, as DNA: TGTGCCAGTTCCCTAAGCGGTAGCGGGGCCTCCCAGTACTTC.

The sample holds a few counts of this clonotype. The chain employs TRBV6-2 or TRBV6-3 and TRBJ2-7, with a tentative D call TRBD2 (6 bases). Trimming took off 0 bases at V and 7 bases at J, with 16 bases between the two ends. CDR1 is MNHEY and CDR2 is SVGEGT in the germline V gene. This CDR3 contains 15 residues. Here the CDR3 DNA reads TGTGCCAGCAGTTACTCGGCCGGATGGGGGAGGGAGCAGTACTTC. It translates to CASSYSAGWGREQYF.

This clonotype occurred many times. The rearrangement uses TRBV24-1 and TRBJ2-2; 12 positions agree with TRBD1. CDR1 is KGHDR, CDR2 SFDVKD, per germline. The CDR3 is 16 amino acids. With V trimmed by 8 bases and J by 7 bases, 10 bases remained unmatched. CDR3 region: CATTGRGQGAGGELFF. CDR3 sequence (DNA): TGTGCCACCACCGGGAGGGGACAGGGGGCAGGCGGGGAGCTGTTTTTT.

This clonotype was observed many times. The chain recombines TRBV28 with TRBJ2-7; D may be TRBD1 or TRBD2 (5 bases each). V lost 5 bases and J lost 11, with 13 bases in between. Germline V gene data show CDR1 as MDHEN and CDR2 as SYDVKM. The CDR3 consists of 11 residues. The CDR3 bases are TGTGCCAGCAGTACGAGGGACGGGGAGTACTTC. Amino acid sequence: CASSTRDGEYF.

This clonotype appeared many times. V is TRBV28 and J is TRBJ2-7; the D gene could be TRBD1 or TRBD2 (7 bases each). The V gene lost 3 bases and the J gene lost 2 bases, with 14 bases spanning the gap. From germline, CDR1 is MDHEN and CDR2 SYDVKM. The length of the CDR3 is 15 residues. The CDR3 loop reads CASSFRDSGTYEQYF. The CDR3 nucleotides read TGTGCCAGCAGTTTTCGGGACAGCGGGACCTACGAGCAGTACTTC.

The table lists this clonotype with a few counts. The chain couples TRBV4-2 to TRBJ2-7; the D gene is possibly TRBD1 (6 bases). The ends were cut back, 0 bases at V and 1 base at J, with 16 bases in the middle. Germline V CDR1 and CDR2: LGHNA, YNFKEQ. There are 17 residues in the CDR3. CDR3 sequence reads: CASSQELAGVGSYEQYF. DNA of the CDR3: TGTGCCAGCAGCCAAGAGTTAGCAGGGGTGGGATCCTACGAGCAGTACTTC.

This clonotype occurred a few times. The gene calls are TRBV29-1 and TRBJ2-7; 7 nucleotides align to TRBD1. CDR1 and CDR2 (germline): SQVTM, ANQGSEA. The CDR3 covers 13 residues. V shed 4 bases and J 2 bases; nucleotides not matched to a gene: 5. The CDR3 reads CSVAGTVPYEQYF. For the CDR3, the DNA is TGCAGCGTTGCCGGGACAGTTCCCTACGAGCAGTACTTC.

This clonotype was counted between two and nine times. The chain has TRBV7-2 and TRBJ2-2; D not resolved. CDR1 is SGHTA, CDR2 FQGNSA, per germline. CDR3 length: 15 residues. V gave up 1 base and J gave up 7 bases, with 13 bases separating them. The CDR3 spells CASSLEGRWDGELFF. The CDR3 nucleotides read TGTGCCAGCAGCTTAGAAGGCAGGTGGGACGGGGAGCTGTTTTTT.

This chain connects TRBV13 to TRBJ2-2; D is uncertain. Germline CDR1 PRHDT, CDR2 FYEKMQ (reference sequence). Between the trimmed V and J ends, which lost 7 bases and 6 bases, there was a span of 12 bases. The length of the CDR3 is 13 residues. The CDR3, as DNA: TGTGCCAGCACCATAAATTCCCCCGGGGAGCTGTTTTTT. Its protein is CASTINSPGELFF.

The chain couples TRBV6-1 to TRBJ1-1; D remains unclear. The V gene's germline CDR1 is MNHNS and CDR2 SASEGT. V lost 7 bases and J 5 bases, leaving 14 bases between the germline ends. The CDR3 consists of 13 residues. The CDR3 DNA is TGTGCCAGCACCACTCCGGCCGGGACTGAAGCTTTCTTT. Protein: CASTTPAGTEAFF.

This sequence joins TRBV29-1 and TRBJ2-1; D may match TRBD1 or TRBD2 (5 bases each). CDR1 and CDR2 from the germline V gene are SQVTM and ANQGSEA. This CDR3 is built from 15 residues. V gave up 3 bases and J gave up 9 bases, with 21 bases separating them. The DNA for the CDR3 is TGCAGCGTTGACTTGACTGAGGGGTCGCTGGGTGAGCAGTTCTTC. As protein: CSVDLTEGSLGEQFF.

This clonotype was counted ten times or more. The V and J genes are TRBV12-3 or TRBV12-4 and TRBJ2-7; D is possibly TRBD1 (6 bases). This CDR3 has 16 residues. V was cut by 4 bases and J by 4 bases, with 20 bases left in between. The DNA for the CDR3 is TGTGCCAGCAGTTCACAGGGTTTCGGTTTAGGATACGAGCAGTACTTC. Protein product: CASSSQGFGLGYEQYF.

The genes are TRBV27 and TRBJ2-2; 8 bases fit TRBD2. The V gene end was trimmed by 4 bases and the J gene end by 3 bases; junction bases not matched to a gene: 4. The CDR3 is 15 residues long. CDR1 MNHEY and CDR2 SMNVEV come from the germline V gene (reference sequence). Written as DNA, the CDR3 is TGTGCCAGCAGTTCCCGGGAGGGACACACCGGGGAGCTGTTTTTT. Translating gives CASSSREGHTGELFF.